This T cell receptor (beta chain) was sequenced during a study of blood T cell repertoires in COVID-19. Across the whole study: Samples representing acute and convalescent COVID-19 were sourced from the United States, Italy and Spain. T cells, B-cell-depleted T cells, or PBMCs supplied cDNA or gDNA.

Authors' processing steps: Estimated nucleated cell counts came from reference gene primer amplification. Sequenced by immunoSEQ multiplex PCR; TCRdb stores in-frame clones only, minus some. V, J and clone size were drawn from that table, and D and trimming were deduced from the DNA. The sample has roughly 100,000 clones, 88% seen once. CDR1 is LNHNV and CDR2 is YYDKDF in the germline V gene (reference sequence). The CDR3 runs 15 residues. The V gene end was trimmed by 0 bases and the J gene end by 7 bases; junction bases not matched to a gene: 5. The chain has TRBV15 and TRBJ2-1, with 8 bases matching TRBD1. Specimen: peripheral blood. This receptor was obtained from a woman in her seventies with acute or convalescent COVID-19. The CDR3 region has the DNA TGTGCCACCAGCAGAGACAGGGGGCGCAGGAATGAGCAGTTCTTC. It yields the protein CATSRDRGRRNEQFF.